A selection of T cell receptor beta chains follows, all from one sample in a study of Graves' ophthalmopathy and Graves' hyperthyroidism. TCRdb processed the multiplex PCR reads anew with MiXCR; each CDR3 protein has one entry. The table shows a few hundred thousand distinct CDR3 sequences, with under 45% occurring only once. Sequenced material: peripheral blood or thyroid tissue (not recorded which). The receptors were gathered from an adult man with Graves' hyperthyroidism. The CDR3 runs from the conserved cysteine through the conserved F or W. The D gene is left open where the match is weak. Expanded clones are given a class, and other clones once, few, many or no size at all.

D	V	J	size	DNA	CDR3
NA	TRBV29-1	TRBJ1-2	many	TGCAGCGTTGAAACCAACTATGGCTACACCTTC	CSVETNYGYTF
NA	TRBV12-5	TRBJ2-7	few	TGTGCTAGTGGTTTGGCGTCGGACGGCTACGAGCAGTACTTC	CASGLASDGYEQYF
NA	TRBV12-3/TRBV12-4	TRBJ1-1	many	TGTGCCAGCAGTTTAGGGGGGCAGGGCACTGAAGCTTTCTTT	CASSLGGQGTEAFF
NA	TRBV4-2	TRBJ1-4	few	TGTGCCAGCAGCCAAGAACCAACGGGAGAAAAACTGTTTTTT	CASSQEPTGEKLFF
NA	TRBV12-3/TRBV12-4	TRBJ2-2	NA	TGTGCCAGCAAGAGAGGATCGAACACCGGGGAGCTGTTTTTT	CASKRGSNTGELFF
NA	TRBV7-9	TRBJ1-2	many	TGTGCCAGCAGCTTAGCCGGCGGGGGCTACACCTTC	CASSLAGGGYTF
NA	TRBV15	TRBJ2-5	NA	TGTGCCACCAGCTTCGATTGGTCGGGAGAGACCCAGTACTTC	CATSFDWSGETQYF
NA	TRBV20-1	TRBJ2-7	many	TGCAGTGCTAGAGTGGACTCCTACGAGCAGTACTTC	CSARVDSYEQYF
NA	TRBV20-1	TRBJ2-3	few	TGCAGTGCTAGTCGTGGGAGTCAGGAGTATTTT	CSASRGSQEYF
NA	TRBV6-1	TRBJ2-2	few	TGTGCCGGCTCGGGCAGGTCTCACACCGGGGAGCTGTTTTTT	CAGSGRSHTGELFF
NA	TRBV20-1	TRBJ2-7	NA	TGCAGTGCTCCCGATGAGACCTACGAGCAGTACTTC	CSAPDETYEQYF
NA	TRBV10-3	TRBJ2-3	few	TGTGCCATCAGTGAGTCGAGGACATCCACCACAGATACGCAGTATTTT	CAISESRTSTTDTQYF
NA	TRBV29-1	TRBJ1-1	many	TGCAGCGTTGAAGCCCCAGACTCGGGACACGTGAACACTGAAGCTTTCTTT	CSVEAPDSGHVNTEAFF
NA	TRBV25-1	TRBJ1-6	many	TGTGCCAGCAGTGAACGGGCAGAAGGTTCACCCCTCCACTTT	CASSERAEGSPLHF
NA	TRBV7-8	TRBJ2-2	few	TGTGCCAGCAGCCAACTGACAGGGAGGCACGGGGAGCTGTTTTTT	CASSQLTGRHGELFF
TRBD1	TRBV29-1	TRBJ2-3	few	TGCAGCGTTGAGGTGCAGGGGGCTTGGACAGATACGCAGTATTTT	CSVEVQGAWTDTQYF
NA	TRBV2	TRBJ2-3	NA	TGTGCCAGCATTATCGGACAAGGAGCGGCTACGCAGTATTTT	CASIIGQGAATQYF
NA	TRBV7-8	TRBJ1-1	many	TGTGCCAGCAGGGTCATAGCCAACACTGAAGCTTTCTTT	CASRVIANTEAFF
NA	TRBV13	TRBJ2-1	NA	TGTGCCAGCAGCTTAGGTGCATACCCTCGGGACAATGAGCAGTTCTTC	CASSLGAYPRDNEQFF
NA	TRBV9	TRBJ1-5	NA	TGTGTCAGCAGCTCTCCTGGTCCCAAACAGCCCCAGCATTTT	CVSSSPGPKQPQHF
NA	TRBV24-1	TRBJ1-5	many	TGTGCCACCAGTGATTTTCGTAGCAATCAGCCCCAGCATTTT	CATSDFRSNQPQHF
TRBD1	TRBV29-1	TRBJ2-2	many	TGCAGCGTTGCACAGGGGGTAGAGGAGCTGTTTTTT	CSVAQGVEELFF
NA	TRBV27	TRBJ1-2	few	TGTGCCAGCAGTCACCATCTACAGGGCTATGGCTACACCTTC	CASSHHLQGYGYTF
NA	TRBV6-1	TRBJ1-5	many	TGTGCCAGCAGTGACGGGGGGCGCATTGGTCAGCCCCAGCATTTT	CASSDGGRIGQPQHF
TRBD1	TRBV4-1	TRBJ1-2	few	TGCGCCAGCAGCCAAGACCCCACAGGGGTCCATGGCTACACCTTC	CASSQDPTGVHGYTF
TRBD2	TRBV6-5	TRBJ2-3	NA	TGTGCCAGCAGTCAATCTTCAGCGGGAGGGCCGGCAGATACGCAGTATTTT	CASSQSSAGGPADTQYF